Sequencing of this T cell receptor beta chain was carried out in a study of identifying expanded T cells in peripheral blood. General study findings and limits: Differentially abundant clones: around 1.2 between replicates, just under 17 at 2 to 3 weeks, around 20 at four. Variance in clone template counts between approximately 2-week samples significantly increased with total template count across all healthy donors.

Concerning this clone itself: The antigen is undetermined.

Germline loops: CDR1 SNHLY, CDR2 FYNNEI. CDR3 length: 13 residues. V lost 4 bases and J lost 5, with 12 bases in between. The assay was immunoSEQ multiplex PCR, and TCRdb's table has in-frame clones only and misses some. This table holds approximately 59,000 clones, over 85% found once. Sequencing used blood. The receptor's source is a person aged 18-69 years in good health. The chain recombines TRBV2 with TRBJ2-7; D may be TRBD1 (6 bases). Written as DNA, the CDR3 is TGTGCCAGCAGTGTATCAGGGGTCCACGAGCAGTACTTC. Translated: CASSVSGVHEQYF.